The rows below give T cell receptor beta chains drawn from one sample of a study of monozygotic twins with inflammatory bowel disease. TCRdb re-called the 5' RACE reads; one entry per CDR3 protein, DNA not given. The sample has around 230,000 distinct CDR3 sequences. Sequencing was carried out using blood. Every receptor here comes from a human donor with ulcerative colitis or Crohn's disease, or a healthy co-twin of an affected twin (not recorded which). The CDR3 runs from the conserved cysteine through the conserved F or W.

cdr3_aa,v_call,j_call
CATSRDTNYGYTF,TRBV15,TRBJ1-2
CASSGRASGANIQYF,TRBV9,TRBJ2-4
CASSLPLRLAGNKETQYF,TRBV11-1,TRBJ2-5
CASSLDDLETQYF,TRBV5-6,TRBJ2-5
CASSPEGPSSYNSPLHF,TRBV5-1,TRBJ1-6
CASSNPPDTQYF,TRBV3-1,TRBJ2-3
CAISEGGGGPYNEQFF,TRBV10-3,TRBJ2-1
CASSFSPQETQYF,TRBV5-5,TRBJ2-5
CASSTGTSGPRF,TRBV5-6,TRBJ2-5
CATSEASRNNEQFF,TRBV24-1,TRBJ2-1
CASSLTGTGRFGEAFF,TRBV27,TRBJ1-1
CASSQEPTGYNSPLHF,TRBV4-1,TRBJ1-6
CASSYSGTTQETQYF,TRBV5-1,TRBJ2-5
CASSLGASSGNTIYF,TRBV12-3/TRBV12-4,TRBJ1-3
CASSQGTGDTQYF,TRBV3-1,TRBJ2-3
CSAQYRGAGNTEAFF,TRBV20-1,TRBJ1-1
CSARDHSGSTDTQYF,TRBV20-1,TRBJ2-3
CASSLWPSGGGDTQYF,TRBV5-1,TRBJ2-3
CASSEDRGILYTEAFF,TRBV2,TRBJ1-1
CASSGLTGGPITNEKLFF,TRBV2,TRBJ1-4
CASSLGRVWDTQYF,TRBV27,TRBJ2-3
CASSLVDPNTQYF,TRBV5-1,TRBJ2-3
CASSQDPAREASPLHF,TRBV4-1,TRBJ1-6
CASSMTANYGYTF,TRBV21-1,TRBJ1-2
CASSFPGGLNNEQFF,TRBV7-9,TRBJ2-1
CASNRQGQTEAFF,TRBV5-2,TRBJ1-1
CASIGTSLLQPQHF,TRBV6-1,TRBJ1-5
CSVLSFNNYGYTF,TRBV29-1,TRBJ1-2
CAISVLGNEQFF,TRBV10-3,TRBJ2-1
CASSFSGTAGSPLHF,TRBV5-1,TRBJ1-6
CAISVLNRGQETQYF,TRBV10-3,TRBJ2-5
CSARNRSSSYNEQFF,TRBV20-1,TRBJ2-1
CASSLGQERSNQPQHF,TRBV12-3/TRBV12-4,TRBJ1-5
CASSEGQINEKLFF,TRBV7-9,TRBJ1-4
CASSLADGDEQFF,TRBV5-1,TRBJ2-1
CSVVRTDTYEQYF,TRBV29-1,TRBJ2-7
CASGRTGSTEAFF,TRBV27,TRBJ1-1
CASSQIEGEAYNSPLHF,TRBV4-1,TRBJ1-6
CASGQGAPGELFF,TRBV3-1,TRBJ2-2
CSARSGYEQYF,TRBV20-1,TRBJ2-7
CSARSGTNEKLFF,TRBV20-1,TRBJ1-4
CASSRGQGPYEQYF,TRBV3-1,TRBJ2-7
CSARDGRSNYGYTF,TRBV20-1,TRBJ1-2
CASSEVGANTGELFF,TRBV11-3,TRBJ2-2
CASSYSSRNQPQHF,TRBV6-5,TRBJ1-5
CSASLSSYAPYEQYF,TRBV20-1,TRBJ2-7
CASSLSGGAFYEQYF,TRBV27,TRBJ2-7
CASSLRGATIGYTF,TRBV5-1,TRBJ1-2
CASSPGGLRSSYEQYF,TRBV25-1,TRBJ2-7